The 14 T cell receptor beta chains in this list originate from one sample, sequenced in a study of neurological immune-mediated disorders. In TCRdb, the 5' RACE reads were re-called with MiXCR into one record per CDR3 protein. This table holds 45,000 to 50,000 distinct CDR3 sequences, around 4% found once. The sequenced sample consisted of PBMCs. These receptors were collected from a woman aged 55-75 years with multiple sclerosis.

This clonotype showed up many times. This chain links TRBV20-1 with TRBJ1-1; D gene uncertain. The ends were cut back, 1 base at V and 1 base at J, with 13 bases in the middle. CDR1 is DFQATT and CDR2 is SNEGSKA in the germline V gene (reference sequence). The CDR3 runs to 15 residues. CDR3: CSARGGRSGNTEAFF. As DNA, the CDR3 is TGCAGTGCTAGAGGCGGGAGGAGTGGGAACACTGAAGCTTTCTTT.

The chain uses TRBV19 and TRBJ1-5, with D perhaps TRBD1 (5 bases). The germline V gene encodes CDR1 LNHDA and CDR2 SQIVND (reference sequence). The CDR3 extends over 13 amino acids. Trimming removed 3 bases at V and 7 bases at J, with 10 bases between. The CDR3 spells CASSINGDQPQHF. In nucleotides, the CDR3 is TGTGCCAGTAGTATCAACGGGGACCAGCCCCAGCATTTT.

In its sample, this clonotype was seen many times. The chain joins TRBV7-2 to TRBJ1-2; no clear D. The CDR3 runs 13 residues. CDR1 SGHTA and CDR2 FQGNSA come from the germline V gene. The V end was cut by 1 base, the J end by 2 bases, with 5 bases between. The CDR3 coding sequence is TGTGCCAGCAGCTTAGACGGGAACTATGGCTACACCTTC. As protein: CASSLDGNYGYTF.

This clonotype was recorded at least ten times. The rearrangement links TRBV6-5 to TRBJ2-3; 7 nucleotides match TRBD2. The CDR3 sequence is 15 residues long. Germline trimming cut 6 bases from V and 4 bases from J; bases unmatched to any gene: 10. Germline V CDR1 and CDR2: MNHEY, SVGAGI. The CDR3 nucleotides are TGTGCCAGCAGCCTTTCCCGGGAGGAAGCAGATACGCAGTATTTT. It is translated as CASSLSREEADTQYF.

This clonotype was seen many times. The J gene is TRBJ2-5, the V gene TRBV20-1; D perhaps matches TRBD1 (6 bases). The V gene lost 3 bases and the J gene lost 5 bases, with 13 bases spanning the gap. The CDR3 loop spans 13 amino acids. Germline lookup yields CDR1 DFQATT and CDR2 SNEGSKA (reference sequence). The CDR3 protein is CSASPHRVETQYF. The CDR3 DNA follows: TGCAGTGCTAGCCCCCACAGGGTCGAGACCCAGTACTTC.

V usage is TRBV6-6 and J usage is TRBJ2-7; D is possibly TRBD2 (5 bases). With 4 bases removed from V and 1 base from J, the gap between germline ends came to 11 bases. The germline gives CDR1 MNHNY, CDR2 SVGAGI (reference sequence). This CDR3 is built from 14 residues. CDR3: CASSSAGASYEQYF. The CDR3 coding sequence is TGTGCCAGCAGTTCGGCGGGCGCGTCCTACGAGCAGTACTTC.

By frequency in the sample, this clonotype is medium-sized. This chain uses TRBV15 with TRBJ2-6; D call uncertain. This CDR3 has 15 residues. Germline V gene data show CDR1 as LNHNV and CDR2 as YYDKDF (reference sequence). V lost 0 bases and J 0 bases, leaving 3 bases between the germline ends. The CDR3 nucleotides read TGTGCCACCAGCAGAGACTACTCTGGGGCCAACGTCCTGACTTTC. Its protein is CATSRDYSGANVLTF.

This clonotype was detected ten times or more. The CDR3 sequence: CASSRGTVNTGELFF. The CDR3 nucleotides are TGTGCCAGCAGCCGGGGGACAGTTAACACCGGGGAGCTGTTTTTT. The chain recombines TRBV7-9 with TRBJ2-2, with D perhaps TRBD1 (7 bases). Germline loops: CDR1 SEHNR, CDR2 FQNEAQ (reference sequence). V shed 5 bases and J shed 2 bases, with 12 bases lying between them. The CDR3 totals 15 residues.

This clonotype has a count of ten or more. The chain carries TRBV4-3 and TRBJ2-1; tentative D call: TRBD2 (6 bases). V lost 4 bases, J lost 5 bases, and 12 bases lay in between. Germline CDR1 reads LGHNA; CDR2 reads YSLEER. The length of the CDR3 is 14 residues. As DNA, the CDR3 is TGCGCCAGCAGCCGGGTGGCGGGGAACAATGAGCAGTTCTTC. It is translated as CASSRVAGNNEQFF.

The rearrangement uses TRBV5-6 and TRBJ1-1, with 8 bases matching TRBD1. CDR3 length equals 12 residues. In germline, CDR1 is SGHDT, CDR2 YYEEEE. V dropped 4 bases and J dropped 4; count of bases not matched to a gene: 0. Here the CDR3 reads CASSTGGTEAFF. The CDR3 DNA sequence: TGTGCCAGCAGCACAGGGGGCACTGAAGCTTTCTTT. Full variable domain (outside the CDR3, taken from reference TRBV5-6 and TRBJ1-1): DAGVTQSPTHLIKTRGQQVTLRCSPKSGHDTVSWYQQALGQGPQFIFQYYEEEERQRGNFPDRFSGHQFPNYSSELNVNALLLGDSALYLCASSTGGTEAFFGQGTRLTVV.

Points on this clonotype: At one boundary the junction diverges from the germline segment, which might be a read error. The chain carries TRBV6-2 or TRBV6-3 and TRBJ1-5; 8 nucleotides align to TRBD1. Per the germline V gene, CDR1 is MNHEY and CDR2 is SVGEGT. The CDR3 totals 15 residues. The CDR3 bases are TGTGCCAGCAGAACAGGGGGACTGAGCAATCAGCCCCAGAATTTT. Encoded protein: CASRTGGLSNQPQNF.

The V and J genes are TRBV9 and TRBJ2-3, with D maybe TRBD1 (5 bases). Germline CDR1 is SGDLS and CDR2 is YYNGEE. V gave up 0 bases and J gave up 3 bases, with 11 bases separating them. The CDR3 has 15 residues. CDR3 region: CASSVAKGWTDTQYF. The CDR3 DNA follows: TGTGCCAGCAGCGTAGCGAAGGGGTGGACAGATACGCAGTATTTT.

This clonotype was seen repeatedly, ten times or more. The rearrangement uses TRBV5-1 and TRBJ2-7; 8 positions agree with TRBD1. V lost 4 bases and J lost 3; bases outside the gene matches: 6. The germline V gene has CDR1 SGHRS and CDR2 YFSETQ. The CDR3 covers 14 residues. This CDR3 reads CASSPGTGLYEQYF. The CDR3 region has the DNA TGCGCCAGCAGCCCAGGGACAGGCCTCTACGAGCAGTACTTC.

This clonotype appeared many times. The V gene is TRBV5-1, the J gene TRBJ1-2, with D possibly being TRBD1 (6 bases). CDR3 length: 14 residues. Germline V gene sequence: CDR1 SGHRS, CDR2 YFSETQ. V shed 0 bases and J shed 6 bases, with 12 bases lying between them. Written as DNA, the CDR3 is TGCGCCAGCAGCTTGGATTCAGGGGCGAATGGCTACACCTTC. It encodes CASSLDSGANGYTF.